These 16 T cell receptor beta chains originate from one sample sequenced in a study of CD8 T cells in Susac syndrome. Reverse transcription used roughly 0.5 to 1 ug RNA and random hexamers. A single record per CDR3 protein comes from TCRdb applying MiXCR to the immunoSEQ multiplex PCR reads. Found here are 400,000 or so distinct CDR3 sequences, about 85% of them singletons; the top ten hold 0.09% to 0.15%. Input material: CD8+ T cells from PBMCs. These receptors were taken from a human donor with multiple sclerosis.

J is TRBJ1-1 and V is TRBV11-2; 9 bases are shared with TRBD1. Germline loops: CDR1 SGHAT, CDR2 FQNNGV. The V gene end was trimmed by 1 base and the J gene end by 3 bases; junction bases not matched to a gene: 3. This CDR3 contains 15 residues. DNA of the CDR3: TGTGCCAGCAGCTTAGCGGGACAGGGCGACACTGAAGCTTTCTTT. It encodes CASSLAGQGDTEAFF.

This chain uses TRBV7-9 with TRBJ2-5; D is possibly TRBD1 (7 bases). With 5 bases removed from V and 3 bases from J, the gap between germline ends came to 16 bases. Germline CDR1 reads SEHNR; CDR2 reads FQNEAQ (reference sequence). CDR3 length: 15 residues. The CDR3 loop reads CASSLGGTGEETQYF. As DNA, the CDR3 is TGTGCCAGCAGCCTCGGGGGCACAGGGGAAGAGACCCAGTACTTC.

A single count supports this clonotype. V gene TRBV30 combines with J gene TRBJ2-1; D is unclear. V was pared by 2 bases and J by 10 bases, with 9 bases between. The CDR3 is made up of 11 amino acids. Germline CDR1 reads GTSNPN; CDR2 reads SVGIG (reference sequence). The CDR3 here is CAWSIAREQFF. The CDR3 DNA reads as TGTGCCTGGAGTATTGCTCGGGAGCAGTTCTTC.

There are a few counts of this clonotype. The chain has TRBV6-1 and TRBJ1-1; TRBD1 aligns across 7 bases. V was clipped by 9 bases and J by 4 bases; unmatched bases: 11. CDR1 and CDR2 from the germline V gene are MNHNS and SASEGT. The CDR3 runs to 14 residues. CDR3 sequence: CASLVTGSGTEAFF. The DNA of the CDR3 is TGTGCCAGTCTGGTGACAGGGAGCGGCACTGAAGCTTTCTTT.

This clonotype was counted only a few times. The gene calls are TRBV29-1 and TRBJ2-7, with 11 bases lining up with TRBD2. With V trimmed by 4 bases and J by 3 bases, 2 bases remained unmatched. The germline V gene has CDR1 SQVTM and CDR2 ANQGSEA. The CDR3 has 13 amino acids. The CDR3, as DNA: TGCAGCGTTGCTCTAGCGGGGGGCTACGAGCAGTACTTC. Its translation: CSVALAGGYEQYF.

This clonotype was found a few times. The V gene is TRBV14, the J gene TRBJ2-4, with 9 nucleotides matching TRBD2. The CDR3 length is 16 residues. The junction had 4 bases not matched to a gene; V was cut back by 0 bases and J by 4 bases. The V gene's germline CDR1 is SGHDN and CDR2 FVKESK. This chain's CDR3 is CASSQDLAGVKNIQYF. The CDR3 DNA sequence: TGTGCCAGCAGCCAAGACTTAGCGGGAGTAAAAAACATTCAGTACTTC.

The chain carries TRBV4-1 and TRBJ1-1; 10 bases are a match to TRBD1. The CDR3 totals 16 residues. The V gene's germline CDR1 is MGHRA and CDR2 YSYEKL. Unmatched junction bases numbered 5, after V lost 2 bases and J lost 2 bases. CDR3 sequence reads: CASSQSGTGVNTEAFF. In DNA, the CDR3 is TGCGCCAGCAGCCAATCCGGGACAGGGGTCAACACTGAAGCTTTCTTT.

This clonotype has just one count. This chain connects TRBV14 to TRBJ1-1, with TRBD1 as a possible D gene (5 bases). Germline CDR1 is SGHDN and CDR2 is FVKESK. V was pared by 5 bases and J by 6 bases, with 13 bases between. This CDR3 comprises 13 residues. CDR3 in amino acids: CASSTGWGAEAFF. The CDR3, as DNA: TGTGCCAGCAGCACTGGATGGGGCGCTGAAGCTTTCTTT.

The chain combines TRBV12-3 or TRBV12-4 with TRBJ2-2; 9 positions match TRBD2. This CDR3 spans 14 amino acids. V shed 8 bases, J shed 8 bases, and the junction held 9 bases outside the gene matches. The CDR3 region has the DNA TGTGCCAGCTCTCTGAGCGGGAGGTTGGGGGAGCTGTTTTTT. Its protein is CASSLSGRLGELFF.

This chain uses TRBV30 with TRBJ1-2; D is possibly TRBD1 (6 bases). Trimming took off 5 bases at V and 4 bases at J, with 11 bases between the two ends. This CDR3 has 12 amino acids. Germline V gene lookup returns CDR1 GTSNPN and CDR2 SVGIG (reference sequence). In nucleotides, the CDR3 is TGTGCCTGGTTGAGGGGGGTCTATGGCTACACCTTC. This sequence encodes CAWLRGVYGYTF.

This clonotype has a single count. The V and J genes are TRBV4-2 and TRBJ2-2; D uncertain. The CDR3 contains 14 residues. Germline values: CDR1 LGHNA, CDR2 YNFKEQ. Trimming pared 3 bases from V and 6 bases from J, leaving 11 bases between. This CDR3 is CASSQSVGPGELFF. Written as DNA, the CDR3 is TGTGCCAGCAGCCAGAGTGTAGGGCCCGGGGAGCTGTTTTTT.

The chain uses TRBV7-9 and TRBJ2-1, with D hard to call. Germline V gene data show CDR1 as SEHNR and CDR2 as FQNEAQ (reference sequence). The CDR3 contains 12 residues. The V and J ends lost 6 bases and 9 bases respectively, with 12 bases between them. CDR3 sequence: CASSTSNFEQFF. CDR3 nucleotides: TGTGCCAGCAGTACCAGCAATTTTGAGCAGTTCTTC.

This chain joins TRBV27 and TRBJ2-2; possibly TRBD2 for D (5 bases). Trimming took off 5 bases at V and 0 bases at J, with 10 bases between the two ends. Germline V gives CDR1 MNHEY, CDR2 SMNVEV (reference sequence). CDR3 length equals 15 residues. The CDR3 DNA sequence: TGTGCCAGCAGTCCGCTCGGGGCGAACACCGGGGAGCTGTTTTTT. Amino acids: CASSPLGANTGELFF.

This sequence joins TRBV19 and TRBJ2-5; D might be TRBD2 (7 bases). Trimming stripped 3 bases from V and 3 bases from J, with 14 bases between. The CDR3 is made up of 15 amino acids. The V gene's germline CDR1 is LNHDA and CDR2 SQIVND (reference sequence). This CDR3 reads CASSIPSGGEETQYF. In nucleotides, the CDR3 is TGTGCCAGTAGTATCCCCTCGGGGGGCGAAGAGACCCAGTACTTC.

The chain couples TRBV6-2 or TRBV6-3 to TRBJ1-4; no reliable D call. There are 14 residues in the CDR3. Germline CDR1 is MNHEY and CDR2 is SVGEGT. V lost 7 bases to trimming and J lost 0 bases, with 9 bases between them. This CDR3 is CASTGSATNEKLFF. Written as DNA, the CDR3 is TGTGCCAGCACGGGTTCTGCAACTAATGAAAAACTGTTTTTT.

The chain links TRBV4-1 to TRBJ1-1, with no clear D. Germline-derived CDR1 and CDR2 are MGHRA and YSYEKL. This CDR3 contains 14 residues. Trimming removed 5 bases at V and 3 bases at J, with 13 bases between. The CDR3 DNA reads TGCGCCAGCAGCTTAAGTGGGGATGACACTGAAGCTTTCTTT. Translating gives CASSLSGDDTEAFF.